This TCR beta chain originates from a study of blood T cell repertoires in COVID-19. Overall study context: Both acute and convalescent COVID-19 samples were obtained from the United States, Italy and Spain. PBMCs, B-cell-depleted T cells, or T cells were the source of the cDNA or gDNA that made up the material.

Enrollment of patients from Seattle took place during active infection, with longitudinal follow-up. Produced via immunoSEQ multiplex PCR; TCRdb's table is partial and in-frame only. The table has approximately 400,000 clones, more than 70% seen once; the top ten hold around 12%. V dropped 6 bases and J dropped 4 bases, with 20 bases sitting between them. This CDR3 comprises 16 residues. Germline V lookup: CDR1 MGHDK, CDR2 SYGVNS. V gene TRBV25-1 combines with J gene TRBJ2-3; D might be TRBD1 (5 bases). Material: peripheral blood. The receptor was isolated from a woman in her forties or fifties with COVID-19, enrolled during active disease. The CDR3 DNA reads TGTGCCAGCAGCCAGGCCAGGGCCTTCCCCCCAGATACGCAGTATTTT. Residues: CASSQARAFPPDTQYF.